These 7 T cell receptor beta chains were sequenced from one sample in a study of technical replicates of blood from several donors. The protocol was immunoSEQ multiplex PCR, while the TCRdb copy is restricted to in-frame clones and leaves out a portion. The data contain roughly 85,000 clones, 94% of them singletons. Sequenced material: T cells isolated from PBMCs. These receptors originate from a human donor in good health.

The CDR3 nucleotides read TGTGCCAGCAGTTACTTGGAGACAGCGATCTATGGCTACACCTTC. Protein product: CASSYLETAIYGYTF. This chain connects TRBV6-5 to TRBJ1-2; D perhaps matches TRBD1 (5 bases). Per the germline V gene, CDR1 is MNHEY and CDR2 is SVGAGI. Trimming removed 1 base from V and 4 bases from J, with 13 bases in between. The CDR3 is made up of 15 amino acids.

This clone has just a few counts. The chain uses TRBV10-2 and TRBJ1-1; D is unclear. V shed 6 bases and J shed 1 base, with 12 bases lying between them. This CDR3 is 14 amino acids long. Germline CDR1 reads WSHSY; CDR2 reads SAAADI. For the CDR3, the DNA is TGCGCCAGCAGGAGAACTAGACAGAACACTGAAGCTTTCTTT. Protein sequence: CASRRTRQNTEAFF.

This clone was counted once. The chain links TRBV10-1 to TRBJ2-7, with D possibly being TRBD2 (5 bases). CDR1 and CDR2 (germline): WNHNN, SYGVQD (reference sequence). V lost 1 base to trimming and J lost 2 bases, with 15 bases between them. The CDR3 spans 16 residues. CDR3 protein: CASSEFFGIAAYEQYF. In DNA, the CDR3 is TGCGCCAGCAGTGAGTTCTTCGGGATCGCTGCCTACGAGCAGTACTTC.

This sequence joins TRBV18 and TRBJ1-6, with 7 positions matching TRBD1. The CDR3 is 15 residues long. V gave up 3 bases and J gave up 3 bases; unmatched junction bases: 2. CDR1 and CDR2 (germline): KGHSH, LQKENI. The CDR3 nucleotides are TGTGCCAGCTCACCGTCAGGGGGCTATAATTCACCCCTCCACTTT. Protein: CASSPSGGYNSPLHF.

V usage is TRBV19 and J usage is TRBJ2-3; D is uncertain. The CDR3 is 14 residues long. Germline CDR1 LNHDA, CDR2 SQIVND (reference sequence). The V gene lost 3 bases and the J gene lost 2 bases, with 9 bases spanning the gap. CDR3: CASSMTGITDTQYF. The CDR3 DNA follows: TGTGCCAGTAGTATGACGGGTATCACAGATACGCAGTATTTT.

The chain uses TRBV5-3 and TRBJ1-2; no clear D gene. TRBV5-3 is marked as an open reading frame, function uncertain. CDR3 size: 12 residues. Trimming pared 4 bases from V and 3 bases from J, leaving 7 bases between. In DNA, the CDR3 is TGTGCCAGAAGCCCTGAGCACTATGGCTACACCTTC. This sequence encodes CARSPEHYGYTF.

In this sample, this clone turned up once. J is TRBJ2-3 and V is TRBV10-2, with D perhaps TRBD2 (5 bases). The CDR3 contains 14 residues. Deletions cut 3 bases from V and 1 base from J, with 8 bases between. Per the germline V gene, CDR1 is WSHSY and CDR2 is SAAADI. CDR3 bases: TGCGCCAGCAGTGATACTAGGGGCACAGATACGCAGTATTTT. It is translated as CASSDTRGTDTQYF.